Below, 8 T cell receptor beta chains from the same sample are listed, as sequenced in a study of T cells in Graves' hyperthyroidism and ophthalmopathy. RNA transcripts served as the template for amplifying TCR beta CDR3 regions. With the HTBI primer set, the TCR CDR3 went through a first round of RT-PCR. TCRdb used MiXCR to reprocess the multiplex PCR reads, holding one entry per CDR3 protein. The sample carries around 260,000 distinct CDR3 sequences, around a quarter recorded once. The source material was blood. The receptor source for this set is a man between 35 and 55 years old with Graves' hyperthyroidism that later progressed to Graves' ophthalmopathy.

Ten or more counts support this clonotype. This sequence joins TRBV12-3 or TRBV12-4 and TRBJ2-5, with 8 nucleotides matching TRBD1. Trimming cost V 5 bases and J 10 bases; bases outside gene matches: 12. The CDR3 has 14 residues. The DNA of the CDR3 is TGTGCCAGCAGTCCCGGGACAGGCGCTGGGGGCCAGTACTTC. Residues: CASSPGTGAGGQYF.

This clonotype was counted many times. The chain carries TRBV5-1 and TRBJ1-1; a possible D gene is TRBD1 (6 bases). V lost 4 bases and J 3 bases, leaving 13 bases between the germline ends. CDR1 is SGHRS and CDR2 is YFSETQ in the germline V gene. The CDR3 totals 14 residues. In DNA form, the CDR3 reads TGCGCCAGCAGCCCACAGGGTGCGTACACTGAAGCTTTCTTT. It encodes CASSPQGAYTEAFF.

Only a few counts were recorded for this clonotype. This chain links TRBV4-1 with TRBJ2-2; 7 bases are a match to TRBD2. The germline V gene encodes CDR1 MGHRA and CDR2 YSYEKL. CDR3 length equals 17 residues. Trimming cost V 1 base and J 6 bases; bases outside gene matches: 11. The CDR3, as DNA: TGCGCCAGCAGCCAAGGGAATGGCGGGAGAATCGCCGGGGAGCTGTTTTTT. This encodes CASSQGNGGRIAGELFF.

The CDR3 nucleotides read TGTGCCTGGAGCCTAGTTGGGACAGCGGGGGCCGGGGAGCTGTTTTTT. Amino acids: CAWSLVGTAGAGELFF. The chain couples TRBV30 to TRBJ2-2; D is perhaps TRBD2 (8 bases). The CDR3 spans 16 residues. Germline loops: CDR1 GTSNPN, CDR2 SVGIG (reference sequence). The ends were cut back, 3 bases at V and 6 bases at J, with 20 bases in the middle.

This clonotype was seen ten or more times. This chain links TRBV13 with TRBJ2-7, with TRBD2 matching over 10 bases. V shed 5 bases, J shed 2 bases, and the junction held 3 bases outside the gene matches. CDR3 length equals 14 residues. The germline gives CDR1 PRHDT, CDR2 FYEKMQ (reference sequence). In DNA, the CDR3 is TGTGCCAGCAGCCACCTAGCGGGAGCCTACGAGCAGTACTTC. Residues: CASSHLAGAYEQYF. Full variable domain (missing parts from reference TRBV13 and TRBJ2-7): AAGVIQSPRHLIKEKRETATLKCYPIPRHDTVYWYQQGPGQDPQFLISFYEKMQSDKGSIPDRFSAQQFSDYHSELNMSSLELGDSALYFCASSHLAGAYEQYFGPGTRLTVT.

In this sample, this clonotype turned up many times. The J gene is TRBJ1-1, the V gene TRBV12-3 or TRBV12-4; maybe TRBD1 (5 bases). This CDR3 comprises 14 residues. The V and J ends lost 6 bases and 0 bases respectively, with 11 bases between them. The CDR3 nucleotides read TGTGCCAGCAGCCCCACAGGATTGAACACTGAAGCTTTCTTT. It yields the protein CASSPTGLNTEAFF.

This clonotype was recorded at least ten times. V gene TRBV6-1 combines with J gene TRBJ2-2, with D maybe TRBD1 (7 bases). This CDR3 has 14 residues. Trimming pared 10 bases from V and 0 bases from J, leaving 12 bases between. The V gene's germline CDR1 is MNHNS and CDR2 SASEGT. The CDR3 DNA follows: TGTGCCACGCGGGACAGTACGAACACCGGGGAGCTGTTTTTT. The encoded protein is CATRDSTNTGELFF.

This clonotype appeared a few times. The gene calls are TRBV3-1 and TRBJ2-7; 14 bases match TRBD2. The V segment lost 6 bases and the J segment 5 bases; nucleotides outside the gene matches: 9. This CDR3 has 16 amino acids. The germline V gene has CDR1 LGHDT and CDR2 YNNKEL (reference sequence). DNA for the CDR3: TGTGCCAGCAGACGGAGGGGACTAGCGGGAGAAGACGAGCAGTACTTC. Translated: CASRRRGLAGEDEQYF.